These 7 T cell receptor beta chains were all obtained from the same sample, sequenced in a study of control samples from healthy donors and cancer patients. TCRdb keeps only in-frame clones here, not all; method: immunoSEQ multiplex PCR. The sample carries about 58,000 clones, approximately 89% recorded once. The material sequenced was PBMCs. The source of these receptors is an older woman with lung cancer.

The CDR3 loop is CASSFVDRYNEQFF. CDR3 bases: TGTGCCAGCAGCTTCGTTGACAGGTACAATGAGCAGTTCTTC. The chain carries TRBV7-9 and TRBJ2-1; tentatively, D is TRBD1 (6 bases). Germline-derived CDR1 and CDR2 are SEHNR and FQNEAQ (reference sequence). This CDR3 contains 14 residues. Trimming took 3 bases from V and 4 from J, leaving 10 bases between them.

The chain is built from TRBV15 and TRBJ1-1, with 7 positions matching TRBD1. There are 14 residues in the CDR3. Germline V gene sequence: CDR1 LNHNV, CDR2 YYDKDF (reference sequence). V lost 1 base and J lost 11; bases outside the gene matches: 10. The CDR3 DNA reads as TGTGCCACCAGCAGAGGAAATCAAGGGGGCCCGGCTTTCTTT. It yields the protein CATSRGNQGGPAFF.

The J gene is TRBJ1-1, the V gene TRBV13; maybe TRBD1 (5 bases). The CDR3 is 15 residues long. The V and J ends lost 5 bases and 2 bases respectively, with 15 bases between them. Looked up from germline, CDR1 is PRHDT and CDR2 is FYEKMQ (reference sequence). CDR3 protein: CASSAYGGGNTEAFF. The CDR3 bases are TGTGCCAGCAGCGCCTACGGGGGTGGCAACACTGAAGCTTTCTTT.

The chain carries TRBV29-1 and TRBJ2-1; 10 bases are a match to TRBD2. Germline-derived CDR1 and CDR2 are SQVTM and ANQGSEA. V gave up 4 bases and J gave up 7 bases; unmatched junction bases: 13. This CDR3 spans 16 amino acids. The CDR3: CSVGGSPSGSSNEQFF. The CDR3 DNA sequence: TGCAGCGTTGGGGGTTCCCCTAGCGGGAGCTCAAATGAGCAGTTCTTC.

The rearrangement uses TRBV6-6 and TRBJ1-4; TRBD1 matches at 7 bases. CDR1 MNHNY and CDR2 SVGAGI come from the germline V gene (reference sequence). The junction had 2 bases not matched to a gene; V was cut back by 2 bases and J by 5 bases. The CDR3 loop spans 14 amino acids. The CDR3 loop is CASSYSRGNEKLFF. The CDR3, as DNA: TGTGCCAGCAGTTACAGCAGGGGGAATGAAAAACTGTTTTTT.

Only one count was recorded for this clone. This chain uses TRBV5-4 with TRBJ1-5; weak D call: TRBD1 (5 bases). Germline V lookup: CDR1 SGHNT, CDR2 YYREEE (reference sequence). CDR3 length: 16 residues. The V end was cut by 1 base, the J end by 5 bases, with 16 bases between. In DNA form, the CDR3 reads TGTGCCAGCAGCTTGAGTGGGTTGGGGGACCATCAGCCCCAGCATTTT. Protein: CASSLSGLGDHQPQHF.

The sample holds one count of this clone. The chain links TRBV6-1 to TRBJ2-1, with TRBD1 identical over 10 bases. CDR1 and CDR2 (germline): MNHNS, SASEGT. The CDR3 totals 15 residues. Losses at the gene ends were 2 bases for V and 8 bases for J; bases not matched to a gene: 6. The CDR3 bases are TGTGCCAGCAGTGAACGGGACAGGGGTAACGATGAGCAGTTCTTC. Its protein product is CASSERDRGNDEQFF.